This T cell receptor beta chain was retrieved from a study of technical replicates of blood from a handful of donors. CDR1 MNHEY and CDR2 SMNVEV come from the germline V gene (reference sequence). V lost 4 bases, J lost 9 bases, and 16 bases lay in between. The CDR3 spans 14 residues. Libraries were prepared by immunoSEQ multiplex PCR; TCRdb keeps only in-frame clonotypes and omits some of them. This sample has about 68,000 clones, with about 97% found just once. The V call is TRBV27, the J call TRBJ2-1; maybe TRBD2 (6 bases). This clonotype was sampled from a human donor in good health. Material: T cells isolated from PBMCs. DNA of the CDR3: TGTGCCAGCAGTTATAGTGGCGGGGTCGCTGAGCAGTTCTTC. Translation: CASSYSGGVAEQFF.